Listed here are 14 T cell receptor beta chains from one sample, sequenced in a study of cytomegalovirus exposure and HLA in healthy donors (dated by TCRdb to the late 2010s). The library relied on the immunoSEQ multiplex PCR assay. A mixture of 60 forward primers for TCR Vbeta segments and 13 reverse primers for TCR Jbeta segments was used in the multiplex PCR. Held by TCRdb, this immuneACCESS table contains in-frame sequences only and omits some clones. Under half of the omission traces to an unresolved V gene where checked; the cause of the rest is unknown. The sample table lists about 160,000 clones, 60% to 85% of them with a count of one. The ten largest clonotypes hold 2.5% to 3.5% of the sample. Material for sequencing was PBMCs. These receptors originate from a woman aged 40 to 49 in good health and CMV-seronegative.

V is TRBV5-5 and J is TRBJ2-6; no clear D gene. Germline CDR1 is SGHKS and CDR2 is YYEKEE (reference sequence). Trimming took off 0 bases at V and 4 bases at J, with 5 bases between the two ends. The CDR3 has 14 amino acids. The CDR3 nucleotides are TGTGCCAGCAGCTTGGAATCAGGGGCCAACGTCCTGACTTTC. Its translation: CASSLESGANVLTF.

A few counts support this clone. J is TRBJ2-5 and V is TRBV5-1, with 12 bases that match TRBD1. J lost 0 bases, V lost 4 bases, and 4 bases had no gene match. Germline assignment: CDR1 SGHRS and CDR2 YFSETQ. The CDR3 consists of 16 residues. In nucleotides, the CDR3 is TGCGCCAGCAGCGGAGGGACAGGGGGCTACCAAGAGACCCAGTACTTC. This sequence encodes CASSGGTGGYQETQYF.

V is TRBV15 and J is TRBJ2-5; 7 bases map to TRBD2. TRBJ2-7 explains the end of the DNA better; the J call may be wrong. The CDR3 has 17 residues. Germline V gives CDR1 LNHNV, CDR2 YYDKDF (reference sequence). CDR3 sequence: CATSRGSGRGNSYEQYF. CDR3 DNA: TGTGCCACCAGCCGGGGTTCCGGGCGGGGGAACTCCTACGAGCAGTACTTC.

This clone was seen just once. The chain carries TRBV2 and TRBJ1-1; 7 nucleotides align to TRBD1. CDR1 and CDR2 from the germline V gene are SNHLY and FYNNEI. Trimming removed 7 bases from V and 0 bases from J; junction bases left unmatched: 8. CDR3 length: 15 amino acids. The CDR3 protein is CASTEQGPLNTEAFF. The CDR3 nucleotides read TGTGCCAGCACCGAACAGGGGCCCCTGAACACTGAAGCTTTCTTT.

This clone was recorded once. The chain carries TRBV7-7 and TRBJ2-1; D is perhaps TRBD2 (6 bases). Trimming removed 6 bases from V and 10 bases from J, with 22 bases in between. The germline CDR1 and CDR2 sequences are SSHAT and FNYEAQ (reference sequence). The CDR3 runs 15 residues. The chain's CDR3 is CASSSMADPRGEQFF. The CDR3 nucleotides read TGTGCCAGCAGTTCAATGGCGGACCCCCGGGGGGAGCAGTTCTTC. The entire variable domain, with the rest obtained from reference TRBV7-7 and TRBJ2-1, is as follows: GAGVSQSPRYKVTKRGQDVTLRCDPISSHATLYWYQQALGQGPEFLTYFNYEAQPDKSGLPSDRFSAERPEGSISTLTIQRTEQRDSAMYRCASSSMADPRGEQFFGPGTRLTVL.

The count of this clone is one. This chain links TRBV12-5 with TRBJ1-2; 7 bases line up with TRBD1. The CDR3 is 16 residues long. The V gene end was trimmed by 6 bases and the J gene end by 5 bases; junction bases not matched to a gene: 15. Germline V CDR1 and CDR2: LGHNT, FRNRAP. CDR3 in amino acids: CASGRTDREGDYGYTF. CDR3 bases: TGTGCTAGTGGCCGGACCGACAGGGAAGGCGATTATGGCTACACCTTC.

V gene TRBV19 combines with J gene TRBJ1-4, with 7 bases aligning to TRBD1. V lost 5 bases, J lost 3 bases, and 12 bases stayed unmatched. CDR1 LNHDA and CDR2 SQIVND come from the germline V gene (reference sequence). This CDR3 is 17 amino acids long. The CDR3, as DNA: TGTGCCAGTAGTCCACGGGCCCGGGGGACAGCTAATGAAAAACTGTTTTTT. It encodes CASSPRARGTANEKLFF.

This clone was detected only once. Other DNA sequences within the sample encode an identical CDR3. The V and J genes are TRBV2 and TRBJ2-5; D is undetermined. The CDR3 totals 11 residues. Trimming shortened V by 8 bases and J by 0 bases, and 4 bases separated the two germline ends. Germline-derived CDR1 and CDR2 are SNHLY and FYNNEI. The CDR3 protein is CASSYQETQYF. The DNA of the CDR3 is TGTGCCAGCTCGTACCAAGAGACCCAGTACTTC.

The chain has TRBV27 and TRBJ2-2; TRBD1 might be the D (6 bases). Germline V gene sequence: CDR1 MNHEY, CDR2 SMNVEV (reference sequence). Trimming removed 3 bases at V and 4 bases at J, with 18 bases between. CDR3 length: 17 residues. CDR3 nucleotides: TGTGCCAGCAGTTTTTTCCCGGACAGTCGAGGCACCGGGGAGCTGTTTTTT. This translates into CASSFFPDSRGTGELFF.

The chain uses TRBV7-9 and TRBJ2-3, with 7 bases matching TRBD2. Per the germline V gene, CDR1 is SEHNR and CDR2 is FQNEAQ (reference sequence). The CDR3 has 14 amino acids. J gave up 2 bases and V 5 bases, and 4 bases lay outside the gene matches. Here the CDR3 reads CASSQTSTTDTQYF. In DNA form, the CDR3 reads TGTGCCAGCAGCCAGACTAGCACCACAGATACGCAGTATTTT.

V and J are TRBV6-1 and TRBJ2-3; D may be TRBD2 (6 bases). This CDR3 spans 14 amino acids. Trimming stripped 2 bases from V and 1 base from J, with 7 bases between. Germline values: CDR1 MNHNS, CDR2 SASEGT. This chain's CDR3 is CASSEKRGTDTQYF. CDR3 DNA: TGTGCCAGCAGTGAAAAGCGGGGCACAGATACGCAGTATTTT.

The chain has TRBV4-2 and TRBJ2-7, with D possibly matching TRBD2 (7 bases). The CDR3 spans 15 residues. Germline lookup yields CDR1 LGHNA and CDR2 YNFKEQ. V gave up 0 bases and J gave up 0 bases, with 9 bases separating them. CDR3: CASSQEAGASYEQYF. The DNA of the CDR3 is TGTGCCAGCAGCCAAGAGGCGGGGGCCTCCTACGAGCAGTACTTC.

This clone was counted between two and nine times. The V call is TRBV4-1, the J call TRBJ2-4, with 7 positions matching TRBD2. After removal of 6 bases from V and 5 bases from J, the junction contained 13 bases not matched to a gene. Germline CDR1 MGHRA, CDR2 YSYEKL. The CDR3 is 16 amino acids. The CDR3 sequence is CASSPRFGGGQNIQYF. The CDR3 DNA is TGCGCCAGCAGTCCCCGGTTTGGGGGGGGTCAAAACATTCAGTACTTC.

This clone was picked up one time. V usage is TRBV28 and J usage is TRBJ1-3; D unclear. V was trimmed by 3 bases and J by 4 bases, leaving 19 bases between them. Germline loops: CDR1 MDHEN, CDR2 SYDVKM. This CDR3 spans 17 amino acids. In DNA form, the CDR3 reads TGTGCCAGCAGTTTTGATTTTGAGCCGACGACAGGAAACACCATATATTTT. This gives the protein CASSFDFEPTTGNTIYF.